In its sample, the clone carrying this T cell receptor beta chain was seen many times. Its target is not known. The CDR3 length is 13 residues. CDR1 and CDR2 (germline): MNHNS, SASEGT. V was shortened by 5 bases and J by 8 bases, with 15 bases between the two germline ends. In building TCR beta libraries, iRepertoire HTBI primers were used together with Arm-PCR of CDR3 regions. TCRdb used MiXCR to reprocess the multiplex PCR reads, holding one entry per CDR3 protein. The table records about 400,000 distinct CDR3 sequences, about 20% of them present only once. This sample was included in a study of regulatory T cells in long-lasting Graves disease. Study outcomes and limitations: Possibly, too few samples lowered accuracy. Whereas new patients shared 966 public clonotypes, persistent patients shared more, at approximately 2,700. With persistent disease, TRBV28, TRBJ1-2 and TRBJ2-5 were the favored segments.

Regarding time point: persistent/refractory GD, antithyroid drugs over 5 years with positive TRAb. There was RNA extracted from PBMCs, and the TCR library was made from it. The specimen comprised peripheral blood mononuclear cells (PBMCs), sampled when the disease was refractory, from a patient treated with antithyroid drugs. The sequence was obtained from a female donor with Graves disease. The chain has TRBV6-1 and TRBJ1-2; D is possibly TRBD1 (6 bases). CDR3 sequence (DNA): TGTGCCAGCAGTCATCGGGGGCAGGAAGGCTACACCTTC. Protein sequence: CASSHRGQEGYTF.